Following are 27 T cell receptor beta chains from one sample sequenced in a study of blood T cell repertoires in COVID-19. Produced via immunoSEQ multiplex PCR; TCRdb's table is partial and in-frame only. This sample has around 150,000 clones, with around 81% found just once. The sequenced sample was peripheral blood. These receptor sequences come from a woman in her sixties or seventies with acute or convalescent COVID-19.

This rearrangement joins TRBV11-3 to TRBJ2-2; 7 bases line up with TRBD2. The germline V gene has CDR1 SGHNT and CDR2 YENEEA. This CDR3 has 16 amino acids. V was clipped by 5 bases and J by 4 bases; unmatched bases: 10. CDR3 in amino acids: CASSPRASGATGELFF. CDR3 coding DNA: TGTGCCAGCAGCCCCCGAGCTAGCGGTGCCACCGGGGAGCTGTTTTTT.

V gene TRBV7-8 combines with J gene TRBJ2-2, with D possibly being TRBD1 (5 bases). The germline gives CDR1 SGHVS, CDR2 FQNEAQ. V dropped 4 bases and J dropped 1 base, with 13 bases sitting between them. This CDR3 region has 16 residues. The CDR3 nucleotides read TGTGCCAGCAGCTCGGCAGGGTCCCTGAACACCGGGGAGCTGTTTTTT. Protein product: CASSSAGSLNTGELFF.

The chain employs TRBV12-5 and TRBJ2-1, with D perhaps TRBD2 (6 bases). The CDR3 runs to 13 residues. Germline V gives CDR1 LGHNT, CDR2 FRNRAP. V was cut by 5 bases and J by 10 bases, with 15 bases left in between. CDR3 sequence: CASGATSKHEQFF. In DNA, the CDR3 is TGTGCTAGTGGTGCCACTAGCAAGCACGAGCAGTTCTTC.

This chain uses TRBV18 with TRBJ2-1; 11 bases align to TRBD2. Germline V lookup: CDR1 KGHSH, CDR2 LQKENI. The CDR3 spans 18 residues. Unmatched junction bases numbered 14, after V lost 4 bases and J lost 6 bases. CDR3 amino acids: CASSLGTSGGGSGNEQFF. CDR3 sequence (DNA): TGTGCCAGCTCACTCGGGACTAGCGGCGGAGGGTCGGGCAATGAGCAGTTCTTC.

The chain joins TRBV7-2 to TRBJ1-1; D possibly corresponds to TRBD1 (6 bases). This CDR3 region has 16 residues. Germline CDR1 is SGHTA and CDR2 is FQGNSA. Between the trimmed V and J ends, which lost 5 bases and 1 base, there was a span of 17 bases. This CDR3 is CASSPRGGWGNTEAFF. CDR3 DNA: TGTGCCAGCAGCCCCAGAGGGGGATGGGGGAACACTGAAGCTTTCTTT.

This CDR3 is CSVGGDTSNYGYTF. The CDR3 nucleotides read TGCAGCGTCGGGGGGGACACTTCTAACTATGGCTACACCTTC. The V and J genes are TRBV29-1 and TRBJ1-2, with a possible D match to TRBD1 (6 bases). Germline V lookup: CDR1 SQVTM, CDR2 ANQGSEA. The CDR3 totals 14 residues. The germline V and J ends were trimmed by 6 bases and 0 bases, with 14 bases remaining between them.

This clone appeared once. This chain connects TRBV4-1 to TRBJ2-4; no clear D gene. Trimming left V 1 base short and J 0 bases short, with 13 bases between. Germline values: CDR1 MGHRA, CDR2 YSYEKL. The CDR3 loop spans 17 amino acids. In DNA form, the CDR3 reads TGCGCCAGCAGCCAAGTGATCGTTAAACTAGCCAAAAACATTCAGTACTTC. This codes for CASSQVIVKLAKNIQYF.

The chain links TRBV19 to TRBJ1-2; D ambiguous. V lost 5 bases to trimming and J lost 10 bases, with 11 bases between them. This CDR3 is built from 11 residues. Germline V gives CDR1 LNHDA, CDR2 SQIVND (reference sequence). The CDR3 nucleotides read TGTGCCAGTAGTGAGGGCTGGCTCTACACCTTC. Translating gives CASSEGWLYTF.

The chain has TRBV4-1 and TRBJ1-4, with 7 bases fitting TRBD1. Trimming removed 0 bases from V and 5 bases from J; junction bases left unmatched: 3. CDR3 length equals 15 residues. The germline CDR1 and CDR2 sequences are MGHRA and YSYEKL. CDR3: CASSQEGQWNEKLFF. The CDR3 bases are TGCGCCAGCAGCCAAGAGGGACAGTGGAATGAAAAACTGTTTTTT.

This clone appeared a few times. The J gene is TRBJ2-4, the V gene TRBV7-9; TRBD1 might be the D (6 bases). V lost 5 bases, J lost 4 bases, and 9 bases lay in between. From germline, CDR1 is SEHNR and CDR2 FQNEAQ (reference sequence). The CDR3 length is 13 residues. This CDR3 reads CASSHGQKNIQYF. DNA of the CDR3: TGTGCCAGCAGCCACGGACAGAAAAACATTCAGTACTTC.

V gene TRBV5-8 combines with J gene TRBJ2-1, with TRBD2 identical over 8 bases. The CDR3 length is 16 residues. Germline CDR1 SGHTS, CDR2 YDEGEE. Trimming cost V 4 bases and J 4 bases; bases outside gene matches: 10. The CDR3 sequence: CASSKSAGAAYNEQFF. The DNA of the CDR3 is TGTGCCAGCAGCAAGTCAGCGGGAGCGGCGTACAATGAGCAGTTCTTC. The full variable domain, in which reference TRBV5-8 and TRBJ2-1 provide the parts outside the CDR3, is EAGVTQSPTHLIKTRGQQATLRCSPISGHTSVYWYQQALGLGLQFLLWYDEGEERNRGNFPPRFSGRQFPNYSSELNVNALELEDSALYLCASSKSAGAAYNEQFFGPGTRLTVL.

The genes are TRBV15 and TRBJ2-1; 7 nucleotides agree with TRBD2. The CDR3 sequence is 12 residues long. Per the germline V gene, CDR1 is LNHNV and CDR2 is YYDKDF (reference sequence). The ends lost 10 bases at V and 4 bases at J; junction bases unmatched: 4. The CDR3 region has the DNA TGTGCCATGGGGCGGGAGTACAATGAGCAGTTCTTC. It specifies CAMGREYNEQFF.

This clone was recorded a few times. This rearrangement joins TRBV5-1 to TRBJ1-3; TRBD1 agrees at 8 bases. Germline loops: CDR1 SGHRS, CDR2 YFSETQ. V trimming: 4 bases; J trimming: 3 bases; junction bases outside the gene matches: 0. The CDR3 loop spans 13 amino acids. The CDR3 is CASSTGGGNTIYF. The CDR3 DNA is TGCGCCAGCAGCACAGGGGGTGGAAACACCATATATTTT.

The chain combines TRBV28 with TRBJ2-7; D not resolved. The CDR3 is 16 residues long. Germline loops: CDR1 MDHEN, CDR2 SYDVKM. Deletions cut 7 bases from V and 4 bases from J, with 23 bases between. This CDR3 is CASTHGAGFRKYEQYF. The CDR3 nucleotides read TGTGCCAGCACCCACGGCGCAGGTTTTCGCAAATACGAGCAGTACTTC.

The rearrangement uses TRBV3-1 (or the pseudogene TRBV3-2) and TRBJ1-6; 10 nucleotides match TRBD1. Trimming removed 3 bases from V and 1 base from J; junction bases left unmatched: 9. The CDR3 length is 19 residues. CDR1 LGHDT and CDR2 YNNKEL come from the germline V gene (reference sequence). The CDR3 DNA sequence: TGTGCCAGCAGCCAGGACGATAGACAGGGGGCTTCCTATAATTCACCCCTCCACTTT. This sequence encodes CASSQDDRQGASYNSPLHF.

The chain couples TRBV28 to TRBJ2-5; 10 bases are a match to TRBD2. CDR1 MDHEN and CDR2 SYDVKM come from the germline V gene. V lost 3 bases and J lost 0; bases outside the gene matches: 13. This CDR3 has 19 amino acids. CDR3 bases: TGTGCCAGCAGTTTGTTTGACCTAGCGGGAGCGGCCTACCAAGAGACCCAGTACTTC. Amino acid sequence: CASSLFDLAGAAYQETQYF.

A single count supports this clone. The CDR3 protein is CASSWLDEQYF. In DNA, the CDR3 is TGTGCCAGCAGTTGGCTGGACGAGCAGTACTTC. V and J are TRBV28 and TRBJ2-7; unclear D gene. Between the trimmed V and J ends, which lost 4 bases and 5 bases, there was a span of 6 bases. Germline V gene lookup returns CDR1 MDHEN and CDR2 SYDVKM. The CDR3 is 11 amino acids.

The chain uses TRBV11-3 and TRBJ2-7, with D unclear. Trimming stripped 2 bases from V and 3 bases from J, with 8 bases between. This CDR3 has 13 residues. Per the germline V gene, CDR1 is SGHNT and CDR2 is YENEEA. DNA of the CDR3: TGTGCCAGCAGCTTACCCCTAGGCTACGAGCAGTACTTC. It is translated as CASSLPLGYEQYF.

The chain carries TRBV30 and TRBJ1-3, with D possibly matching TRBD1 (5 bases). Trimming left V 8 bases short and J 0 bases short, with 8 bases between. The CDR3 is 12 amino acids. Germline loops: CDR1 GTSNPN, CDR2 SVGIG (reference sequence). The CDR3 is CAIQDSGNTIYF. CDR3 nucleotide sequence: TGTGCCATACAGGACTCTGGAAACACCATATATTTT. The complete variable domain, with remaining parts taken from reference TRBV30 and TRBJ1-3, reads SQTIHQWPATLVQPVGSPLSLECTVEGTSNPNLYWYRQAAGRGLQLLFYSVGIGQISSEVPQNLSASRPQDRQFILSSKKLLLSDSGFYLCAIQDSGNTIYFGEGSWLTVV.

This clone was counted a single time. This chain uses TRBV9 with TRBJ2-4; possibly TRBD2 for D (6 bases). CDR1 and CDR2 (germline): SGDLS, YYNGEE. Trimming left V 2 bases short and J 8 bases short, with 14 bases between. This CDR3 region has 14 residues. Here the CDR3 reads CASSVETGADIQYF. CDR3 coding DNA: TGTGCCAGCAGCGTCGAAACGGGAGCGGACATTCAGTACTTC.

This chain connects TRBV24-1 to TRBJ2-5; the match to TRBD1 covers 11 bases. Unmatched junction bases numbered 0, after V lost 3 bases and J lost 1 base. Germline CDR1 KGHDR, CDR2 SFDVKD. The CDR3 extends over 15 amino acids. The CDR3 DNA is TGTGCCACCAGTGATGGGACAGGGGGCCAAGAGACCCAGTACTTC. Protein: CATSDGTGGQETQYF.

The chain has TRBV4-2 and TRBJ2-1; 7 bases are shared with TRBD2. V dropped 2 bases and J dropped 7; count of bases not matched to a gene: 11. Looked up from germline, CDR1 is LGHNA and CDR2 is YNFKEQ. The CDR3 totals 16 residues. The CDR3: CASSQLLSGSWNEQFF. The CDR3 DNA is TGTGCCAGCAGCCAACTACTTAGCGGGTCATGGAATGAGCAGTTCTTC.

On this clone itself: The sample carries other DNA sequences with the same CDR3. The genes are TRBV9 and TRBJ2-2, with 7 nucleotides matching TRBD1. The germline V gene has CDR1 SGDLS and CDR2 YYNGEE. The CDR3 spans 15 residues. The V gene end was trimmed by 0 bases and the J gene end by 5 bases; junction bases not matched to a gene: 4. For the CDR3, the DNA is TGTGCCAGCAGCGTAGGAGGGGGCAGAACCGGGGAGCTGTTTTTT. This encodes CASSVGGGRTGELFF.

The CDR3 DNA reads TGTGCTAGTGGTTTTGGGGGCGAGGGCAATCAGCCCCAGCATTTT. This encodes CASGFGGEGNQPQHF. This sequence joins TRBV12-5 and TRBJ1-5; D is perhaps TRBD1 (6 bases). Germline assignment: CDR1 LGHNT and CDR2 FRNRAP. The CDR3 is 15 residues long. V shed 3 bases and J shed 2 bases, with 11 bases lying between them.

The chain links TRBV21-1 to TRBJ2-3; the table's D call TRBD1 went unverified against the DNA. TRBV21-1 is assigned pseudogene status. The CDR3 is made up of 16 amino acids. The CDR3 DNA sequence: TGTGCCAGCAGCAAAGTAGCAGGGGTGAACACAGATACGCAGTATTTT. Residues: CASSKVAGVNTDTQYF.

The chain uses TRBV5-1 and TRBJ2-7; a possible D gene is TRBD2 (8 bases). Looked up from germline, CDR1 is SGHRS and CDR2 is YFSETQ. The CDR3 sequence is 13 residues long. V was clipped by 9 bases and J by 3 bases, with 16 bases between them. The CDR3 protein is CATRQGLGYEQYF. As DNA, the CDR3 is TGCGCCACCCGACAGGGACTAGGCTACGAGCAGTACTTC.

This chain links TRBV28 with TRBJ2-5; 9 nucleotides align to TRBD2. Looked up from germline, CDR1 is MDHEN and CDR2 is SYDVKM. J lost 2 bases, V lost 5 bases, and 9 bases had no gene match. The CDR3 is 16 amino acids. The CDR3 coding sequence is TGTGCCAGCAGTCCACGACTAGCGGCCCCTCAAGAGACCCAGTACTTC. The encoded protein is CASSPRLAAPQETQYF.